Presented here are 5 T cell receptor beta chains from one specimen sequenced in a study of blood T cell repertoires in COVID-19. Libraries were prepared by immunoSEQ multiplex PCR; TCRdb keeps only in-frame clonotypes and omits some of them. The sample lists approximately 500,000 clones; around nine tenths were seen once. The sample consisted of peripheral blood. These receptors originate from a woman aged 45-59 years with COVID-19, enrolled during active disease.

The CDR3 sequence is CASSSHRGLETYEQYF. The CDR3 DNA follows: TGTGCCAGCAGCTCCCACAGGGGGCTCGAAACCTACGAGCAGTACTTC. The V and J genes are TRBV11-2 and TRBJ2-7; 9 bases agree with TRBD1. CDR1 is SGHAT, CDR2 FQNNGV, per germline. J gave up 2 bases and V 4 bases, and 9 bases lay outside the gene matches. CDR3 length equals 16 residues.

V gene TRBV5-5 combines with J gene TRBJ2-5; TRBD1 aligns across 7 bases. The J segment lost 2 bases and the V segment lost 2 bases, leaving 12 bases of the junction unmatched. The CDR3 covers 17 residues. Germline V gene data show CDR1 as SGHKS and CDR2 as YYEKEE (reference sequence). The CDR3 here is CASSFLAGTVNQETQYF. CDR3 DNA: TGTGCCAGCAGCTTTTTGGCCGGGACAGTGAATCAAGAGACCCAGTACTTC.

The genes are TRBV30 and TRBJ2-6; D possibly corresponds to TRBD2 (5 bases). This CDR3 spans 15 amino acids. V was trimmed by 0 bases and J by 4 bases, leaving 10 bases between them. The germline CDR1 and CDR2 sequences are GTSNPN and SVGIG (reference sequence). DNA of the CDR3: TGTGCCTGGAGTGTTGGCGGCGGGGGGGCCAACGTCCTGACTTTC. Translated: CAWSVGGGGANVLTF.

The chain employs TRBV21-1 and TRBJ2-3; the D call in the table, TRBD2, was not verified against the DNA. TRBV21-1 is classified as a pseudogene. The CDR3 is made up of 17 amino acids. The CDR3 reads CASSKMRGGPSTDTQYF. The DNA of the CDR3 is TGTGCCAGCAGCAAAATGAGGGGGGGTCCTAGCACAGATACGCAGTATTTT.

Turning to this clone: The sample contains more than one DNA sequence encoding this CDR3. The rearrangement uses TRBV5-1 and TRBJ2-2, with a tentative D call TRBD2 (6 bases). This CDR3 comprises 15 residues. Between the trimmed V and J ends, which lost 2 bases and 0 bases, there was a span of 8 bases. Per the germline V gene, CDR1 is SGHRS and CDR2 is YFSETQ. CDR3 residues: CASSLGGANTGELFF. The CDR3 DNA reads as TGCGCCAGCAGCTTAGGCGGGGCGAACACCGGGGAGCTGTTTTTT.